The next 3 T cell receptor beta chains were all read from a single sample in a study of PD-L1 blockade in urothelial cancer. Specified time point: peripheral blood 6 weeks after treatment start. TCRdb keeps only in-frame clones here, not all; method: immunoSEQ multiplex PCR. Among 120,000 or so clones, roughly 82% were seen once, and the ten largest hold 2.4%. The sequencing used PBMCs, collected around atezolizumab (anti-PD-L1) treatment. Receptors were obtained from a man in his fifties with urothelial cancer.

The CDR3 spells CASSLLNSPLHF. CDR3 in DNA: TGTGCCAGCAGTTTACTAAATTCACCCCTCCACTTT. The chain carries TRBV27 and TRBJ1-6, with D hard to call. This CDR3 is 12 amino acids long. V lost 2 bases to trimming and J lost 7 bases, with 3 bases between them. Germline lookup yields CDR1 MNHEY and CDR2 SMNVEV (reference sequence).

This rearrangement joins TRBV7-3 to TRBJ2-5; a possible D gene is TRBD2 (5 bases). V was cut by 0 bases and J by 4 bases, with 6 bases left in between. The CDR3 runs to 13 residues. Per the germline V gene, CDR1 is SGHTA and CDR2 is FQGTGA. CDR3 DNA: TGTGCCAGCAGCTTAACGGGAGTAGAGACCCAGTACTTC. The encoded protein is CASSLTGVETQYF.

The rearrangement uses TRBV28 and TRBJ2-2; 10 nucleotides align to TRBD2. Germline CDR1 MDHEN, CDR2 SYDVKM. V gave up 5 bases and J gave up 3 bases; unmatched junction bases: 9. The CDR3 consists of 17 residues. The CDR3, as DNA: TGTGCCAGCAGTAGGTCCTTCAGCGGGAGGGACACCGGGGAGCTGTTTTTT. It codes for CASSRSFSGRDTGELFF.